This passage covers 31 T cell receptor beta chains from one sample sequenced in a study of T cell repertoires in cytomegalovirus infection. TCRdb independently ran MiXCR on the reads; one entry per CDR3 protein. Of more than 250,000 distinct CDR3 sequences in the sample, roughly an eighth were seen once. The sample comprised PBMCs. Source of these receptors: a human donor in good health (CMV status not recorded). Some clones in this sample may be carry-over from other donors' samples.

Many counts were recorded for this clonotype. J is TRBJ2-1 and V is TRBV19, with D possibly matching TRBD2 (6 bases). This CDR3 is built from 14 residues. Trimming removed 7 bases from V and 2 bases from J, with 12 bases in between. Germline CDR1 LNHDA, CDR2 SQIVND (reference sequence). CDR3 sequence (DNA): TGTGCCAGTAAACTAGCTACGACCTACAATGAGCAGTTCTTC. Residues: CASKLATTYNEQFF.

This clonotype came up a few times. The CDR3 reads CSAKTGTDTQYF. The CDR3 bases are TGCAGCGCAAAGACAGGCACAGATACGCAGTATTTT. The chain employs TRBV29-1 and TRBJ2-3, with D perhaps matching TRBD1 (5 bases). Germline-derived CDR1 and CDR2 are SQVTM and ANQGSEA. The CDR3 length is 12 residues. The germline V and J ends were trimmed by 7 bases and 1 base, with 9 bases remaining between them.

This clonotype occurred a few times. The chain couples TRBV20-1 to TRBJ1-1; TRBD1 matches at 10 bases. The CDR3 contains 19 residues. CDR1 and CDR2 (germline): DFQATT, SNEGSKA (reference sequence). V lost 1 base and J lost 1; bases outside the gene matches: 15. In DNA, the CDR3 is TGCAGTGCTAGAGGCCCGGAGACAGGGGGCGATTTTTGGAACACTGAAGCTTTCTTT. Translating it yields CSARGPETGGDFWNTEAFF.

The J gene is TRBJ1-4, the V gene TRBV10-3, with a possible D match to TRBD1 (5 bases). CDR1 is ENHRY, CDR2 SYGVKD, per germline. This CDR3 has 14 residues. Trimming took off 2 bases at V and 4 bases at J, with 8 bases between the two ends. The CDR3 sequence: CAISEDRRNEKLFF. The CDR3 DNA sequence: TGTGCCATCAGTGAGGACAGACGTAATGAAAAACTGTTTTTT.

The chain joins TRBV28 to TRBJ1-1, with D possibly TRBD1 on 5 matching bases. Trimming took 6 bases from V and 9 from J, leaving 11 bases between them. This CDR3 has 11 amino acids. CDR1 is MDHEN, CDR2 SYDVKM, per germline. The CDR3 nucleotides are TGTGCCAGCAGGAATGGGGGAAAAGCTTTCTTT. It specifies CASRNGGKAFF.

In this sample, this clonotype turned up many times. The J gene is TRBJ2-7, the V gene TRBV11-3; D gene unclear. CDR3 length: 13 residues. Trimming shortened V by 0 bases and J by 7 bases, and 10 bases separated the two germline ends. Germline CDR1 SGHNT, CDR2 YENEEA. The DNA for the CDR3 is TGTGCCAGCAGCTTAGATGGCCTGGGTGAGCAGTACTTC. The encoded protein is CASSLDGLGEQYF. The full variable domain, with the rest looked up from reference TRBV11-3 and TRBJ2-7, is EAGVVQSPRYKIIEKKQPVAFWCNPISGHNTLYWYLQNLGQGPELLIRYENEEAVDDSQLPKDRFSAERLKGVDSTLKIQPAELGDSAVYLCASSLDGLGEQYFGPGTRLTVT.

This clonotype was seen ten or more times. The chain carries TRBV20-1 and TRBJ1-5; TRBD1 agrees at 9 bases. With V trimmed by 0 bases and J by 0 bases, 6 bases remained unmatched. This CDR3 spans 17 amino acids. CDR1 and CDR2 from the germline V gene are DFQATT and SNEGSKA (reference sequence). This CDR3 reads CSARDTQGAYSNQPQHF. Here the CDR3 DNA reads TGCAGTGCTAGAGATACACAGGGGGCCTATAGCAATCAGCCCCAGCATTTT.

The table lists this clonotype with a few counts. The V and J genes are TRBV5-4 and TRBJ2-1; D is ambiguous. Germline CDR1 SGHNT, CDR2 YYREEE (reference sequence). Trimming shortened V by 6 bases and J by 9 bases, and 10 bases separated the two germline ends. This CDR3 has 11 residues. The CDR3 DNA sequence: TGTGCCAGCACCATGCAAGGTGAGCAGTTCTTC. Amino acids: CASTMQGEQFF.

The chain is built from TRBV11-2 and TRBJ2-7; 7 bases line up with TRBD2. This CDR3 region has 15 residues. The V and J ends lost 5 bases and 3 bases, in that order; junction bases with no gene match: 10. Germline V CDR1 and CDR2: SGHAT, FQNNGV. The CDR3 here is CASSPGSLAVYEQYF. The CDR3 nucleotides read TGTGCCAGCAGCCCAGGGAGTCTAGCGGTCTACGAGCAGTACTTC. The entire variable domain, with the rest obtained from reference TRBV11-2 and TRBJ2-7, is as follows: EAGVAQSPRYKIIEKRQSVAFWCNPISGHATLYWYQQILGQGPKLLIQFQNNGVVDDSQLPKDRFSAERLKGVDSTLKIQPAKLEDSAVYLCASSPGSLAVYEQYFGPGTRLTVT.

Ten or more counts support this clonotype. The chain employs TRBV5-6 and TRBJ1-5; 7 positions match TRBD1. CDR3 size: 16 residues. Losses at the gene ends were 3 bases for V and 5 bases for J; bases not matched to a gene: 11. Germline loops: CDR1 SGHDT, CDR2 YYEEEE. This chain's CDR3 is CASSSQSTGWDQPQHF. The CDR3 nucleotides are TGTGCCAGCAGCTCCCAATCGACAGGGTGGGATCAGCCCCAGCATTTT.

This clonotype was seen ten or more times. V and J are TRBV7-2 and TRBJ2-7, with 12 bases fitting TRBD2. The V gene's germline CDR1 is SGHTA and CDR2 FQGNSA. V gave up 1 base and J gave up 2 bases; unmatched junction bases: 0. The CDR3 consists of 15 residues. CDR3 in amino acids: CASSLGTSGTYEQYF. CDR3 nucleotides: TGTGCCAGCAGCTTAGGGACTAGCGGGACCTACGAGCAGTACTTC.

This clonotype occurred a few times. The V gene is TRBV5-1, the J gene TRBJ2-3, with D uncertain. Trimming pared 0 bases from V and 7 bases from J, leaving 6 bases between. In germline, CDR1 is SGHRS, CDR2 YFSETQ. This CDR3 has 12 amino acids. The CDR3 nucleotides read TGCGCCAGCAGCTTGGGGATCCATACGCAGTATTTT. This codes for CASSLGIHTQYF. Looking up the rest from reference TRBV5-1 and TRBJ2-3 gives the full variable domain: KAGVTQTPRYLIKTRGQQVTLSCSPISGHRSVSWYQQTPGQGLQFLFEYFSETQRNKGNFPGRFSGRQFSNSRSEMNVSTLELGDSALYLCASSLGIHTQYFGPGTRLTVL.

The CDR3 protein is CASSPTPEGYEQYF. CDR3 DNA: TGTGCCAGCTCACCAACCCCAGAGGGTTACGAGCAGTACTTC. The rearrangement links TRBV18 to TRBJ2-7, with D perhaps matching TRBD2 (5 bases). The CDR3 runs 14 residues. V lost 2 bases, J lost 4 bases, and 12 bases lay in between. From germline, CDR1 is KGHSH and CDR2 LQKENI.

The table lists this clonotype with many counts. The CDR3 here is CASSYRDNYEQYF. Written as DNA, the CDR3 is TGTGCCAGCAGTTACCGGGACAACTACGAGCAGTACTTC. The chain uses TRBV6-2 or TRBV6-3 and TRBJ2-7; possible D gene TRBD1, 6 bases. This CDR3 region has 13 residues. Per the germline V gene, CDR1 is MNHEY and CDR2 is SVGEGT. Trimming pared 2 bases from V and 3 bases from J, leaving 8 bases between.

This clonotype was counted ten times or more. The V and J genes are TRBV7-9 and TRBJ1-6, with D perhaps matching TRBD1 (6 bases). Deletions cut 5 bases from V and 6 bases from J, with 11 bases between. The CDR3 is 14 residues long. Germline V gives CDR1 SEHNR, CDR2 FQNEAQ (reference sequence). Written as DNA, the CDR3 is TGTGCCAGCAGCCACACAGGGTCTAATTCACCCCTCCACTTT. Its translation is CASSHTGSNSPLHF.

This sequence joins TRBV20-1 and TRBJ1-2, with a possible D match to TRBD1 (6 bases). Germline assignment: CDR1 DFQATT and CDR2 SNEGSKA (reference sequence). Trimming left V 3 bases short and J 2 bases short, with 16 bases between. The CDR3 is 15 amino acids. The CDR3 region is CSARTDRNSNYGYTF. CDR3 DNA: TGCAGTGCTAGGACAGACAGGAATTCCAACTATGGCTACACCTTC.

The sample holds many counts of this clonotype. This rearrangement joins TRBV28 to TRBJ2-5; TRBD2 matches 8 bases. J gave up 5 bases and V 5 bases, and 16 bases lay outside the gene matches. Germline V gives CDR1 MDHEN, CDR2 SYDVKM. The CDR3 length is 17 residues. The CDR3 DNA is TGTGCCAGCAGTCCCCAGTTGGGAGGGCCGGGGGGGGAGACCCAGTACTTC. Residues: CASSPQLGGPGGETQYF.

The rearrangement uses TRBV7-8 and TRBJ1-4; D is undetermined. The V end was cut by 4 bases, the J end by 0 bases, with 9 bases between. Germline V CDR1 and CDR2: SGHVS, FQNEAQ. The CDR3 consists of 15 residues. The DNA for the CDR3 is TGTGCCAGCAGCTGGACGGAAACAACTAATGAAAAACTGTTTTTT. Translating gives CASSWTETTNEKLFF.

In its sample, this clonotype was seen many times. The chain recombines TRBV7-9 with TRBJ1-1; perhaps TRBD1 as D (5 bases). Germline V lookup: CDR1 SEHNR, CDR2 FQNEAQ (reference sequence). Between the trimmed V and J ends, which lost 3 bases and 1 base, there was a span of 9 bases. The CDR3 covers 14 residues. The CDR3 loop reads CASSFSTANTEAFF. CDR3 nucleotide sequence: TGTGCCAGCAGCTTTTCGACAGCGAACACTGAAGCTTTCTTT.

This clonotype was counted at least ten times. This chain uses TRBV7-3 with TRBJ2-3, with D possibly being TRBD2 (5 bases). This CDR3 contains 15 residues. V lost 4 bases to trimming and J lost 4 bases, with 15 bases between them. Germline V gene data show CDR1 as SGHTA and CDR2 as FQGTGA. CDR3 residues: CASSSVGGIPDTQYF. Written as DNA, the CDR3 is TGTGCCAGCAGCTCCGTAGGAGGTATCCCAGATACGCAGTATTTT.

The chain recombines TRBV5-6 with TRBJ2-7; TRBD2 agrees at 9 bases. V was clipped by 3 bases and J by 4 bases; unmatched bases: 5. Germline CDR1 is SGHDT and CDR2 is YYEEEE. The CDR3 consists of 14 residues. The DNA for the CDR3 is TGTGCCAGCAGCTCCCCGACTAGCGGTTACGAGCAGTACTTC. Translating gives CASSSPTSGYEQYF. Combining the CDR3 with reference TRBV5-6 and TRBJ2-7 gives the whole variable domain DAGVTQSPTHLIKTRGQQVTLRCSPKSGHDTVSWYQQALGQGPQFIFQYYEEEERQRGNFPDRFSGHQFPNYSSELNVNALLLGDSALYLCASSSPTSGYEQYFGPGTRLTVT.

This clonotype was counted ten times or more. This chain connects TRBV7-9 to TRBJ1-1; D unresolved. There are 17 residues in the CDR3. V lost 5 bases and J lost 2, with 21 bases in between. In germline, CDR1 is SEHNR, CDR2 FQNEAQ (reference sequence). The CDR3 spells CASSPIPGSLFNTEAFF. In DNA, the CDR3 is TGTGCCAGCAGCCCAATACCGGGTTCGCTCTTTAACACTGAAGCTTTCTTT.

The genes are TRBV20-1 and TRBJ1-6; 8 bases align to TRBD1. With V trimmed by 0 bases and J by 4 bases, 14 bases remained unmatched. Germline lookup yields CDR1 DFQATT and CDR2 SNEGSKA (reference sequence). This CDR3 has 19 amino acids. The DNA for the CDR3 is TGCAGTGCTAGAGAGCAGGACAGGGTGGCGGTGGGTTATAATTCACCCCTCCACTTT. Its protein product is CSAREQDRVAVGYNSPLHF.

The V and J genes are TRBV20-1 and TRBJ2-5; D is unresolved. CDR1 and CDR2 from the germline V gene are DFQATT and SNEGSKA (reference sequence). CDR3 length: 11 residues. The V end lost 3 bases, the J end lost 4 bases, and 6 bases lay between the germline ends. CDR3 nucleotides: TGCAGTGCTAGGGGCCCAGAGACCCAGTACTTC. The encoded protein is CSARGPETQYF.

This sequence joins TRBV12-3 or TRBV12-4 and TRBJ2-7, with D possibly matching TRBD1 (6 bases). V was trimmed by 3 bases and J by 1 base, leaving 16 bases between them. This CDR3 spans 16 amino acids. The CDR3 nucleotides read TGTGCCAGCAGTTTTTCCTGGACAGCGATTTCCTACGAGCAGTACTTC. It specifies CASSFSWTAISYEQYF.

This clonotype was seen a few times. The rearrangement joins TRBV7-9 to TRBJ1-1; D remains ambiguous. The CDR3 length is 15 residues. The germline gives CDR1 SEHNR, CDR2 FQNEAQ (reference sequence). V gave up 5 bases and J gave up 1 base, with 14 bases separating them. CDR3 coding DNA: TGTGCCAGCAGCGGACGGACCACACAGAACACTGAAGCTTTCTTT. This gives the protein CASSGRTTQNTEAFF.

This clonotype came up many times. The chain carries TRBV20-1 and TRBJ2-7; D not resolved. The germline V and J ends were trimmed by 0 bases and 7 bases, with 16 bases remaining between them. The CDR3 is made up of 14 amino acids. CDR1 and CDR2 from the germline V gene are DFQATT and SNEGSKA (reference sequence). The CDR3 sequence is CSAREASGLREQYF. The DNA for the CDR3 is TGCAGTGCTAGAGAGGCCTCGGGTCTGAGGGAGCAGTACTTC.

This clonotype came up many times. The V and J genes are TRBV6-4 and TRBJ2-3, with TRBD2 identical over 11 bases. Germline CDR1 MRHNA, CDR2 SNTAGT. The CDR3 has 15 amino acids. The junction had 3 bases not matched to a gene; V was cut back by 6 bases and J by 1 base. The CDR3 is CASSLLAGGTDTQYF. The CDR3 nucleotides read TGTGCCAGCAGCCTACTAGCGGGGGGCACAGATACGCAGTATTTT.

This clonotype was detected many times. V is TRBV24-1 and J is TRBJ1-2; D gene uncertain. V gave up 0 bases and J gave up 4 bases, with 5 bases separating them. The length of the CDR3 is 13 residues. Germline CDR1 KGHDR, CDR2 SFDVKD. Here the CDR3 reads CATSDLPFYGYTF. CDR3 bases: TGTGCCACCAGTGATTTGCCGTTCTATGGCTACACCTTC.

In its sample, this clonotype was seen a few times. The gene calls are TRBV19 and TRBJ2-2, with D hard to call. This CDR3 is 14 amino acids long. Between the trimmed V and J ends, which lost 7 bases and 2 bases, there was a span of 11 bases. Germline CDR1 reads LNHDA; CDR2 reads SQIVND (reference sequence). The CDR3 DNA is TGTGCCAGTATACAACAACCAAACACCGGGGAGCTGTTTTTT. Its protein product is CASIQQPNTGELFF.

This clonotype was seen more than once but under ten times. This sequence joins TRBV29-1 and TRBJ2-7; 9 positions agree with TRBD2. This CDR3 comprises 13 residues. Germline CDR1 SQVTM, CDR2 ANQGSEA. The trim removed 0 bases at V and 10 bases at J, leaving 7 bases unmatched. CDR3: CSVEEGGGARQYF. In nucleotides, the CDR3 is TGCAGCGTTGAAGAGGGCGGGGGGGCCAGACAGTACTTC.